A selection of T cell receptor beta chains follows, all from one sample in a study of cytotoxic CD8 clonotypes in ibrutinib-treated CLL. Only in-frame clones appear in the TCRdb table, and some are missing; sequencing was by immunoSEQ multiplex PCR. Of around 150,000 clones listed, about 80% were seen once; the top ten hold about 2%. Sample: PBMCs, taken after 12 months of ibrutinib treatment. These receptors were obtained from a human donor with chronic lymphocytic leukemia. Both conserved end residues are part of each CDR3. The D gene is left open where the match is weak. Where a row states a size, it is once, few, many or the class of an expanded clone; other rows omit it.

CDR3 protein: CSVAGRWNTEAFF
CDR3 DNA: TGCAGCGTCGCGGGACGGTGGAACACTGAAGCTTTCTTT
D gene: NA
J gene: TRBJ1-1
V gene: TRBV29-1
clone size: NA

CDR3 protein: CASSRGRYEQYF
CDR3 DNA: TGTGCCAGCAGTCGGGGCCGTTACGAGCAGTACTTC
D gene: NA
J gene: TRBJ2-7
V gene: TRBV6-4
clone size: few

CDR3 protein: CASSPDGDTDTQYF
CDR3 DNA: TGCGCCAGCAGTCCGGACGGAGACACAGATACGCAGTATTTT
D gene: NA
J gene: TRBJ2-3
V gene: TRBV5-1
clone size: NA

CDR3 protein: CAISQTSGSSYEQYF
CDR3 DNA: TGTGCCATCAGCCAGACTAGCGGGAGCTCCTACGAGCAGTACTTC
D gene: TRBD2
J gene: TRBJ2-7
V gene: TRBV10-3
clone size: NA

CDR3 protein: CASSLWDGGSYNEQFF
CDR3 DNA: TGTGCCAGCTCATTATGGGACGGGGGCTCCTACAATGAGCAGTTCTTC
D gene: NA
J gene: TRBJ2-1
V gene: TRBV18
clone size: NA

CDR3 protein: CASSLTGTDGNQPQHF
CDR3 DNA: TGTGCCAGCAGCCTCACAGGGACGGACGGCAATCAGCCCCAGCATTTT
D gene: NA
J gene: TRBJ1-5
V gene: TRBV4-2
clone size: NA

CDR3 protein: CASSLADRAAYEQYF
CDR3 DNA: TGTGCCAGCAGCTTAGCGGACAGGGCGGCCTACGAGCAGTACTTC
D gene: TRBD1
J gene: TRBJ2-7
V gene: TRBV7-2
clone size: NA

CDR3 protein: CASSPGLLYNEQFF
CDR3 DNA: TGTGCCAGTAGTCCGGGACTACTCTACAATGAGCAGTTCTTC
D gene: TRBD2
J gene: TRBJ2-1
V gene: TRBV19
clone size: NA

CDR3 protein: CASSRGGLGNEQFF
CDR3 DNA: TGTGCCAGCAGTCGGGGGGGCCTTGGCAATGAGCAGTTCTTC
D gene: TRBD2
J gene: TRBJ2-1
V gene: TRBV9
clone size: NA

CDR3 protein: CASSTGSTGTNEKLFF
CDR3 DNA: TGTGCCAGCAGCACAGGGTCTACAGGAACTAATGAAAAACTGTTTTTT
D gene: NA
J gene: TRBJ1-4
V gene: TRBV7-6
clone size: NA

CDR3 protein: CASSLEQAFF
CDR3 DNA: TGTGCCAGCAGCTTAGAGCAAGCTTTCTTT
D gene: NA
J gene: TRBJ1-1
V gene: TRBV7-6
clone size: NA

CDR3 protein: CATSRRQGPQETQYF
CDR3 DNA: TGTGCCACCAGCAGAAGGCAGGGGCCACAAGAGACCCAGTACTTC
D gene: NA
J gene: TRBJ2-5
V gene: TRBV15
clone size: NA

CDR3 protein: CASSRDSLSEAFF
CDR3 DNA: TGTGCCTCATCACGGGACAGCCTGAGTGAAGCTTTCTTT
D gene: TRBD1
J gene: TRBJ1-1
V gene: TRBV30
clone size: few